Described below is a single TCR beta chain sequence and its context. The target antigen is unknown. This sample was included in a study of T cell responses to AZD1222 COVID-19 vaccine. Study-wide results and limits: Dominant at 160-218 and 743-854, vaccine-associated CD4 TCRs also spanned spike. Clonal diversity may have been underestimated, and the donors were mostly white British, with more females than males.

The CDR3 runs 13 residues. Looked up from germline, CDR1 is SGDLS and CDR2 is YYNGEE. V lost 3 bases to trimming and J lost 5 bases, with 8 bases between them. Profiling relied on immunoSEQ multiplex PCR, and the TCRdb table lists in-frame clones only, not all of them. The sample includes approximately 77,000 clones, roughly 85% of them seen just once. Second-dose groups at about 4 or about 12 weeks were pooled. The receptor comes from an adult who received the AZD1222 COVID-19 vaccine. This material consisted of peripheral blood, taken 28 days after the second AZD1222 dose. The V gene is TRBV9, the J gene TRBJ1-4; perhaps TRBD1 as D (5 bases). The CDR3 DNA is TGTGCCAGCAGCGCGACAGACAATGAAAAACTGTTTTTT. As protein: CASSATDNEKLFF. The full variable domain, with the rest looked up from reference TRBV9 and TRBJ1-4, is DSGVTQTPKHLITATGQRVTLRCSPRSGDLSVYWYQQSLDQGLQFLIQYYNGEERAKGNILERFSAQQFPDLHSELNLSSLELGDSALYFCASSATDNEKLFFGSGTQLSVL.